Shown below are 26 T cell receptor beta chains from a single sample sequenced in a study of neurological immune-mediated disorders (dated by TCRdb to about 2019). The library was prepared using 5' RACE. Sequencing used an Illumina HiSeq 2500. The public sequencing data were trimmed at Q25 with fastp and processed into clonotypes with MiXCR by TCRdb, which kept only in-frame beta chains. Each CDR3 protein appears once, grouped with its most common genes and DNA. The sample table shows about 59,000 distinct CDR3 sequences, and under 4.5% are seen once. The ten largest clones add up to under 4% of the sample. Sequencing was performed on PBMCs. These TCRs come from a woman aged 25 to 45 with multiple sclerosis.

This clonotype came up many times. The chain links TRBV5-4 to TRBJ2-3; 13 nucleotides align to TRBD2. V gave up 7 bases and J gave up 2 bases; unmatched junction bases: 1. Germline V CDR1 and CDR2: SGHNT, YYREEE (reference sequence). The CDR3 is 14 residues long. The CDR3 sequence is CASGTSGTTDTQYF. The CDR3 DNA sequence: TGTGCCAGCGGGACTAGCGGGACCACAGATACGCAGTATTTT.

This clonotype was observed many times. The V and J genes are TRBV6-5 and TRBJ2-5; D perhaps matches TRBD1 (6 bases). Deletions cut 8 bases from V and 4 bases from J, with 20 bases between. The CDR3 spans 15 residues. Looked up from germline, CDR1 is MNHEY and CDR2 is SVGAGI. Written as DNA, the CDR3 is TGTGCCAGCGGCAAACAGGGCGCCCGGCCAGAGACCCAGTACTTC. Amino acid sequence: CASGKQGARPETQYF.

This clonotype was recorded at least ten times. The genes are TRBV4-1 and TRBJ1-3; D not resolved. V dropped 0 bases and J dropped 5 bases, with 8 bases sitting between them. Germline V gene sequence: CDR1 MGHRA, CDR2 YSYEKL. The CDR3 covers 14 residues. This CDR3 reads CASSQERWRNTIYF. In DNA form, the CDR3 reads TGCGCCAGCAGCCAAGAGCGGTGGAGAAACACCATATATTTT.

As concerns this clonotype: Germline is not matched at one junction end, which may reflect a read error. The rearrangement links TRBV7-2 to TRBJ1-5; TRBD1 agrees at 7 bases. From germline, CDR1 is SGHTA and CDR2 FQGNSA. The CDR3 is 14 residues long. The CDR3 sequence: CASSWGQQNQPQNF. In nucleotides, the CDR3 is TGTGCCAGCAGCTGGGGACAGCAGAATCAGCCCCAGAATTTT.

This clonotype was detected ten times or more. The chain recombines TRBV6-2 or TRBV6-3 with TRBJ1-6; D perhaps matches TRBD1 (5 bases). This CDR3 has 15 residues. Germline V gene data show CDR1 as MNHEY and CDR2 as SVGEGT. Trimming left V 6 bases short and J 4 bases short, with 13 bases between. This CDR3 is CASRSREEYNSPLHF. For the CDR3, the DNA is TGTGCCAGCAGATCCAGGGAGGAGTATAATTCACCCCTCCACTTT.

V is TRBV7-3 and J is TRBJ2-1; 9 bases are shared with TRBD2. Trimming at V came to 4 bases and at J to 8 bases, leaving 9 bases not matched to a gene. Looked up from germline, CDR1 is SGHTA and CDR2 is FQGTGA. The CDR3 has 15 residues. In DNA form, the CDR3 reads TGTGCCAGCAGCTCTCAAGCGGGAGGTGTCGATGAGCAGTTCTTC. Its protein product is CASSSQAGGVDEQFF.

The rearrangement joins TRBV5-6 to TRBJ2-1, with 10 bases matching TRBD1. Germline-derived CDR1 and CDR2 are SGHDT and YYEEEE. The CDR3 spans 16 residues. V lost 5 bases and J lost 1; bases outside the gene matches: 6. CDR3 sequence: CASSRGTGESYNEQFF. For the CDR3, the DNA is TGTGCCAGCAGTCGTGGGACAGGGGAGTCCTACAATGAGCAGTTCTTC.

Worth noting for this clonotype: Given a much more abundant clone one base away, this may be a read error. The J gene is TRBJ2-7, the V gene TRBV20-1; tentative D call: TRBD2 (5 bases). This CDR3 has 11 residues. The V gene's germline CDR1 is DFQATT and CDR2 SNEGSKA (reference sequence). V was cut by 7 bases and J by 8 bases, with 15 bases left in between. CDR3 amino acids: CSGGPREKQYF. In DNA form, the CDR3 reads TGCAGTGGTGGACCCCGGGAAAAGCAGTACTTC.

At least ten counts were recorded for this clonotype. The chain uses TRBV5-1 and TRBJ1-5; D gene ambiguous. Germline CDR1 and CDR2: SGHRS and YFSETQ. The length of the CDR3 is 15 residues. V gave up 4 bases and J gave up 3 bases, with 14 bases separating them. CDR3 sequence: CASSPGYVPNQPQHF. CDR3 DNA sequence: TGCGCCAGCAGCCCTGGGTATGTCCCCAATCAGCCCCAGCATTTT.

Many counts were recorded for this clonotype. The rearrangement uses TRBV6-2 or TRBV6-3 and TRBJ1-2, with D maybe TRBD1 (6 bases). The CDR3 totals 13 residues. V was trimmed by 6 bases and J by 9 bases, leaving 17 bases between them. The germline gives CDR1 MNHEY, CDR2 SVGEGT. CDR3: CASSPGQKGRYTF. CDR3 nucleotides: TGTGCCAGCAGCCCAGGACAGAAGGGTCGCTACACCTTC.

This clonotype has a count of ten or more. The chain recombines TRBV28 with TRBJ2-3; D is undetermined. V lost 5 bases to trimming and J lost 2 bases, with 5 bases between them. CDR1 and CDR2 from the germline V gene are MDHEN and SYDVKM. CDR3 length: 12 residues. The CDR3 reads CASSLNTDTQYF. CDR3 nucleotide sequence: TGTGCCAGCAGTCTCAACACAGATACGCAGTATTTT.

This clonotype has at least ten counts. The genes are TRBV28 and TRBJ1-1, with a possible D match to TRBD1 (5 bases). V was shortened by 8 bases and J by 5 bases, with 12 bases between the two germline ends. There are 12 residues in the CDR3. Germline V gene sequence: CDR1 MDHEN, CDR2 SYDVKM. CDR3 DNA sequence: TGTGCCAGCTTCGAAGGGGTGACTGAAGCTTTCTTT. The encoded protein is CASFEGVTEAFF.

This clonotype was picked up many times. This sequence joins TRBV3-1 and TRBJ2-3, with a possible D match to TRBD2 (5 bases). V was pared by 1 base and J by 10 bases, with 9 bases between. The CDR3 loop spans 12 amino acids. CDR1 and CDR2 from the germline V gene are LGHDT and YNNKEL (reference sequence). The CDR3 spells CASSQGELPQYF. CDR3 DNA: TGTGCCAGCAGCCAAGGGGAGCTTCCGCAGTATTTT.

On this clonotype itself: A read error may be the cause here, since a much bigger clone is one base away. The gene calls are TRBV5-1 and TRBJ2-5; no clear D. CDR3 length: 14 amino acids. From germline, CDR1 is SGHRS and CDR2 YFSETQ. Trimming took 6 bases from V and 5 from J, leaving 17 bases between them. CDR3: CASTRGKGAETQYF. The DNA of the CDR3 is TGCGCCAGCACCCGTGGAAAGGGTGCGGAGACCCAGTACTTC.

This clonotype was found many times. V is TRBV20-1 and J is TRBJ2-3; D unclear. V lost 2 bases and J lost 11, with 14 bases in between. There are 12 residues in the CDR3. Germline loops: CDR1 DFQATT, CDR2 SNEGSKA (reference sequence). Written as DNA, the CDR3 is TGCAGTGCTAGATTTATGGGGTTAGAGCAGTATTTT. Translated, it gives CSARFMGLEQYF.

In this sample, this clonotype turned up many times. The V gene is TRBV20-1, the J gene TRBJ2-3; 7 nucleotides align to TRBD2. Germline lookup yields CDR1 DFQATT and CDR2 SNEGSKA (reference sequence). CDR3 size: 14 residues. The ends lost 2 bases at V and 0 bases at J; junction bases unmatched: 2. The CDR3 DNA follows: TGCAGTGCTAGAAAGCGGGGAAGCACAGATACGCAGTATTTT. This encodes CSARKRGSTDTQYF.

This clonotype was observed many times. The chain has TRBV4-3 and TRBJ2-1; tentative D call: TRBD2 (6 bases). V lost 4 bases and J 7 bases, leaving 17 bases between the germline ends. The CDR3 is made up of 15 amino acids. Germline V gene sequence: CDR1 LGHNA, CDR2 YSLEER. CDR3 protein: CASSPGVAAINEQFF. The CDR3 DNA is TGCGCCAGCAGCCCCGGAGTAGCGGCCATAAATGAGCAGTTCTTC.

The chain is built from TRBV5-1 and TRBJ2-2; 8 bases are shared with TRBD1. In germline, CDR1 is SGHRS, CDR2 YFSETQ. Unmatched junction bases numbered 5, after V lost 4 bases and J lost 0 bases. This CDR3 has 16 residues. The CDR3 here is CASSIQGAANTGELFF. CDR3 nucleotides: TGCGCCAGCAGCATTCAGGGGGCCGCGAACACCGGGGAGCTGTTTTTT.

The sample holds many counts of this clonotype. The chain joins TRBV3-1 to TRBJ2-7, with 7 bases that match TRBD1. This CDR3 has 14 amino acids. CDR1 LGHDT and CDR2 YNNKEL come from the germline V gene (reference sequence). Trimming at V came to 0 bases and at J to 5 bases, leaving 4 bases not matched to a gene. CDR3 sequence (DNA): TGTGCCAGCAGCCAAGATAACAGGGGTGACGAGCAGTACTTC. Amino acids: CASSQDNRGDEQYF.

This clonotype has a count of ten or more. This chain connects TRBV14 to TRBJ2-1; 10 nucleotides match TRBD2. With 5 bases clipped from V and 9 bases from J, the junction kept 10 bases outside the gene matches. The CDR3 spans 15 residues. Germline CDR1 and CDR2: SGHDN and FVKESK. CDR3 amino acids: CASSGRAGGLLEQFF. CDR3 DNA sequence: TGTGCCAGCAGCGGCCGAGCGGGAGGGTTGCTTGAGCAGTTCTTC.

As concerns this clonotype: This could be a read error, since a much larger clone is one nucleotide away. V gene TRBV6-5 combines with J gene TRBJ2-2; D gene ambiguous. Germline V lookup: CDR1 MNHEY, CDR2 SVGAGI. This CDR3 region has 14 residues. Deletions cut 6 bases from V and 4 bases from J, with 12 bases between. For the CDR3, the DNA is TGTGCCAGCAGCCGTAGTTTCACCACCGGGGAGCTGTTTTTT. Encoded protein: CASSRSFTTGELFF.

This clonotype was picked up many times. The rearrangement links TRBV20-1 to TRBJ2-1, with D perhaps matching TRBD2 (6 bases). Looked up from germline, CDR1 is DFQATT and CDR2 is SNEGSKA (reference sequence). V lost 7 bases and J 5 bases, leaving 21 bases between the germline ends. The length of the CDR3 is 15 residues. CDR3 coding DNA: TGCAGTGGGGGGGACGGCGGGACTCCTCACAATGAGCAGTTCTTC. It specifies CSGGDGGTPHNEQFF.

This clonotype showed up many times. This rearrangement joins TRBV28 to TRBJ1-1; no clear D gene. CDR3 length: 15 amino acids. Germline assignment: CDR1 MDHEN and CDR2 SYDVKM. Deletions cut 6 bases from V and 1 base from J, with 15 bases between. The CDR3 reads CASRKGGAANTEAFF. DNA for the CDR3: TGTGCCAGCAGAAAAGGTGGTGCAGCGAACACTGAAGCTTTCTTT.

The gene calls are TRBV5-1 and TRBJ2-1; 7 bases map to TRBD2. The CDR3 spans 15 residues. The trim removed 0 bases at V and 1 base at J, leaving 1 base unmatched. Per the germline V gene, CDR1 is SGHRS and CDR2 is YFSETQ. CDR3 protein: CASSLVGGSYNEQFF. CDR3 coding DNA: TGCGCCAGCAGCTTGGTCGGGGGGTCCTACAATGAGCAGTTCTTC. Using reference TRBV5-1 and TRBJ2-1 for the parts outside the CDR3, the full variable domain is KAGVTQTPRYLIKTRGQQVTLSCSPISGHRSVSWYQQTPGQGLQFLFEYFSETQRNKGNFPGRFSGRQFSNSRSEMNVSTLELGDSALYLCASSLVGGSYNEQFFGPGTRLTVL.

This clonotype occurred many times. The genes are TRBV25-1 and TRBJ2-7; 11 bases map to TRBD1. This CDR3 contains 14 residues. The J segment lost 4 bases and the V segment lost 2 bases, leaving 1 base of the junction unmatched. CDR1 is MGHDK and CDR2 is SYGVNS in the germline V gene. The CDR3 DNA reads TGTGCCAGCAGTGAAGGGACAGGGGGGTACGAGCAGTACTTC. Its protein is CASSEGTGGYEQYF.

This clonotype was observed at least ten times. The rearrangement links TRBV6-1 to TRBJ2-3; TRBD1 matches at 8 bases. The CDR3 runs to 16 residues. The V gene end was trimmed by 5 bases and the J gene end by 3 bases; junction bases not matched to a gene: 10. Germline V gene data show CDR1 as MNHNS and CDR2 as SASEGT. CDR3 amino acids: CASSTIQGVVTDTQYF. The CDR3 coding sequence is TGTGCCAGCAGTACGATACAGGGGGTTGTTACAGATACGCAGTATTTT.